Each of the 4 T cell receptor beta chains below was sequenced from the same sample in a study of T cell responses to AZD1222 COVID-19 vaccine. Some clones are missing from TCRdb's copy, which holds only in-frame ones; the method was immunoSEQ multiplex PCR. The table has under 70,000 clones, around 84% seen once. Specimen: peripheral blood, collected on day 0 of AZD1222 vaccination. The receptors were gathered from an adult in good health.

The chain employs TRBV12-3 or TRBV12-4 and TRBJ1-2, with D possibly TRBD1 on 6 matching bases. Trimming left V 1 base short and J 7 bases short, with 10 bases between. The length of the CDR3 is 13 residues. CDR3 sequence reads: CASSLDRVSGYTF. The DNA for the CDR3 is TGTGCCAGCAGTTTAGACAGGGTTAGTGGCTACACCTTC.

This rearrangement joins TRBV27 to TRBJ2-6; no clear D gene. Germline V gene data show CDR1 as MNHEY and CDR2 as SMNVEV (reference sequence). This CDR3 is built from 15 residues. Trimming took off 3 bases at V and 0 bases at J, with 6 bases between the two ends. CDR3: CASSFDGSGANVLTF. CDR3 in DNA: TGTGCCAGCAGTTTTGACGGCTCTGGGGCCAACGTCCTGACTTTC.

J is TRBJ1-4 and V is TRBV7-9, with D unresolved. Germline V CDR1 and CDR2: SEHNR, FQNEAQ (reference sequence). The CDR3 is 13 residues long. Trimming removed 0 bases from V and 8 bases from J, with 7 bases in between. CDR3 sequence (DNA): TGTGCCAGCAGCTTAGCAGGGAAAGAAAAACTGTTTTTT. Translated, it gives CASSLAGKEKLFF.

This chain links TRBV10-3 with TRBJ1-1; D is possibly TRBD1 (5 bases). This CDR3 is built from 15 residues. The V end was cut by 0 bases, the J end by 1 base, with 9 bases between. Germline values: CDR1 ENHRY, CDR2 SYGVKD. The CDR3 loop reads CAISESGTGNTEAFF. For the CDR3, the DNA is TGTGCCATCAGTGAGTCTGGGACGGGGAACACTGAAGCTTTCTTT.